The sequence of this T cell receptor beta chain was determined in a study of shared clonotypes between healthy human individuals. Study-wide findings and caveats: In having few donors, the study represented limited genetic and exposure-history diversity. Clonotypes which were not shared had lower generation probabilities than clonotypes that all four donors shared.

CD45RO-negative CD8 cells positively selected for CCR7 made up the naive population, which excluded terminally differentiated effector memory CD45RA+ cells. Caucasian adults residing in Nashville, Tennessee made up all the donors. CDR3 length: 14 residues. Trimming pared 5 bases from V and 1 base from J, leaving 11 bases between. CDR1 is SEHNR, CDR2 FQNEAQ, per germline (reference sequence). Sequencing was performed with immunoSEQ multiplex PCR; in TCRdb, only in-frame clones are kept and a portion is missing. The table has hundreds of thousands of clones, about 92% seen once. This clone was seen only once. What it recognizes is unknown.

Sequenced material: naive CD8+ T cells sorted from blood. The source of this sequence is a man aged 30 to 45 in good health. The gene calls are TRBV7-9 and TRBJ1-1; D gene ambiguous. CDR3 loop: CASSPTDGNTEAFF. The CDR3 DNA is TGTGCCAGCAGCCCCACGGACGGGAACACTGAAGCTTTCTTT.